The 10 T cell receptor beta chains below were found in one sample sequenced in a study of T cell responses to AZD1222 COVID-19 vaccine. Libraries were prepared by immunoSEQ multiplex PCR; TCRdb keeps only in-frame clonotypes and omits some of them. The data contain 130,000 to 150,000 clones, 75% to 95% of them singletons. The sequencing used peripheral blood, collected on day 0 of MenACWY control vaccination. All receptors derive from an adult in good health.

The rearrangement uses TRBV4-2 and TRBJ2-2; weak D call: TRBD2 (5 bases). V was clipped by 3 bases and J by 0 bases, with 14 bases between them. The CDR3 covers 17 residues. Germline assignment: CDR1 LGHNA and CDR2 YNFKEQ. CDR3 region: CASSHLSEAANTGELFF. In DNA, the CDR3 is TGTGCCAGCAGCCACCTAAGTGAAGCGGCGAACACCGGGGAGCTGTTTTTT.

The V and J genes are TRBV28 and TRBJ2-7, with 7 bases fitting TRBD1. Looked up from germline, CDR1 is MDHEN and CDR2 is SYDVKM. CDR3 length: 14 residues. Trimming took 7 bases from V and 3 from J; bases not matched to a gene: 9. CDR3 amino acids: CASTQGVPHYEQYF. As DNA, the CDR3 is TGTGCCAGCACCCAGGGGGTCCCACACTACGAGCAGTACTTC.

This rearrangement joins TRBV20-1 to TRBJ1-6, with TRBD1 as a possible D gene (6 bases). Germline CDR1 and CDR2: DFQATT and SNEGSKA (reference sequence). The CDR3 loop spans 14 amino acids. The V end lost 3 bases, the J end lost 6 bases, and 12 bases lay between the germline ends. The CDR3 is CSASRGPPNSPLHF. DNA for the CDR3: TGCAGTGCTAGTCGGGGGCCTCCTAATTCACCCCTCCACTTT.

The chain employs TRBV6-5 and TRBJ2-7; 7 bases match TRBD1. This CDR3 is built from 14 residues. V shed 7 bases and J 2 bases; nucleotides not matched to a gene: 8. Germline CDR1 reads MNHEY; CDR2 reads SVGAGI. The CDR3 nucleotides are TGTGCCAGCAAACAGAGGACAGGTCCCTACGAGCAGTACTTC. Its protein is CASKQRTGPYEQYF.

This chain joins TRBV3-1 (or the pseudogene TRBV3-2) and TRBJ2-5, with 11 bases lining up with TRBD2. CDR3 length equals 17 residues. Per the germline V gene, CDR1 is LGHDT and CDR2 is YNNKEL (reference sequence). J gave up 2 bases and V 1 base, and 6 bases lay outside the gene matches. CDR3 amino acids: CASSQGPSGRSQETQYF. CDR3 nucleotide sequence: TGTGCCAGCAGCCAAGGCCCTAGCGGGAGGAGTCAAGAGACCCAGTACTTC.

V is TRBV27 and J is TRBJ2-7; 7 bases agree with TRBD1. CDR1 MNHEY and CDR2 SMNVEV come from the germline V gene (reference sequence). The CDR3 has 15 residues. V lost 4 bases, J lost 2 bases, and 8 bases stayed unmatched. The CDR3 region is CASSSAGTETYEQYF. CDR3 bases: TGTGCCAGCAGTTCTGCTGGGACAGAGACCTACGAGCAGTACTTC.

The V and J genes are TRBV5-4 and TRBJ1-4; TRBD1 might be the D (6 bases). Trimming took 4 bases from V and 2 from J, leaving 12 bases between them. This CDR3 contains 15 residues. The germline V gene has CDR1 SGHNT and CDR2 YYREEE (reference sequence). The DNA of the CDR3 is TGTGCCAGCAGCCCCGGGGGGCGGACTAATGAAAAACTGTTTTTT. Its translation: CASSPGGRTNEKLFF. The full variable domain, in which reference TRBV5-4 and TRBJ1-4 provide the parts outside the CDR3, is ETGVTQSPTHLIKTRGQQVTLRCSSQSGHNTVSWYQQALGQGPQFIFQYYREEENGRGNFPPRFSGLQFPNYSSELNVNALELDDSALYLCASSPGGRTNEKLFFGSGTQLSVL.

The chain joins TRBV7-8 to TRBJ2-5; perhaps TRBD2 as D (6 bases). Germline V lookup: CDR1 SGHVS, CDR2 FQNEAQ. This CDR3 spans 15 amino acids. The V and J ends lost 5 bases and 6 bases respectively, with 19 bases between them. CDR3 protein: CASSQRREVVKTQYF. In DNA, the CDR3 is TGTGCCAGCAGCCAACGGCGGGAAGTCGTAAAGACCCAGTACTTC.

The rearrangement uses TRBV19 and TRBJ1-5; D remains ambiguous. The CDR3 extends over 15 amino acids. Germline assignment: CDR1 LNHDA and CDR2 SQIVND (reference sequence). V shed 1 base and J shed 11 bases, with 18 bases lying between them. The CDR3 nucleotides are TGTGCCAGTAGTATAGTAAGTCCACGGCAAATGGCCCAGCATTTT. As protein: CASSIVSPRQMAQHF. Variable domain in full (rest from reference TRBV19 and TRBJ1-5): DGGITQSPKYLFRKEGQNVTLSCEQNLNHDAMYWYRQDPGQGLRLIYYSQIVNDFQKGDIAEGYSVSREKKESFPLTVTSAQKNPTAFYLCASSIVSPRQMAQHFGDGTRLSIL.

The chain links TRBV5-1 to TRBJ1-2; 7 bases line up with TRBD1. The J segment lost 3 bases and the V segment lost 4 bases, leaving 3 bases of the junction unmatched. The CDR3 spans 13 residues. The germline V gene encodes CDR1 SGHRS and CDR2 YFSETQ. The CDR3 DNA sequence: TGCGCCAGCAGCCCAACAGGGGACTATGGCTACACCTTC. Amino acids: CASSPTGDYGYTF.